These T cell receptor beta chains were read from a single sample in a study of neoadjuvant anti-PD-1 for oral cavity cancer. Only in-frame clones appear in the TCRdb table, and some are missing; sequencing was by immunoSEQ multiplex PCR. Of about 68,000 clones detected, around 83% appear once; the ten largest clones hold approximately 3.6%. Sequenced material: PBMCs, taken after nivolumab (anti-PD-1) treatment. These receptors were obtained from a person between 40 and 79 years old with oral cavity squamous cell carcinoma. CDR3s include the opening cysteine and the closing phenylalanine or tryptophan. The order of the fields is V gene, J gene, clone size, D gene, CDR3 protein, CDR3 DNA. A D gene is named only where the DNA matches it firmly. Expanded clones get a size class; other rows say once, few or many, or leave the size out.

TRBV27	TRBJ2-7	.	TRBD1	CASRPLPGQQYEQYF	TGTGCCAGCAGACCCCTTCCGGGACAGCAATACGAGCAGTACTTC
TRBV27	TRBJ2-7	.	TRBD2	CASSSLAGGPYEQYF	TGTGCCAGCAGTTCTTTAGCGGGAGGGCCCTACGAGCAGTACTTC
TRBV27	TRBJ1-1	.	TRBD1	CARLEGQLSLGTEAFF	TGTGCCAGGTTAGAGGGACAGTTAAGCCTGGGCACTGAAGCTTTCTTT
TRBV20-1	TRBJ1-2	.	.	CSAPDYGYTF	TGCAGTGCTCCGGATTATGGCTACACCTTC
TRBV27	TRBJ1-5	once	TRBD1	CASNSGTGSNQPQHF	TGTGCCAGCAACTCCGGGACAGGGTCGAATCAGCCCCAGCATTTT
TRBV2	TRBJ2-1	.	TRBD1	CASSETGGNEQFF	TGTGCCAGCAGTGAGACAGGGGGTAACGAGCAGTTCTTC
TRBV30	TRBJ2-2	.	TRBD1	CAWRQGANTGELFF	TGTGCCTGGAGACAGGGGGCGAACACCGGGGAGCTGTTTTTT
TRBV7-2	TRBJ2-5	.	TRBD2	CASSLAGTTQETQYF	TGTGCCAGCAGCTTAGCGGGGACTACGCAAGAGACCCAGTACTTC
TRBV29-1	TRBJ2-7	.	.	CSVEAASGAQYF	TGCAGCGTTGAAGCGGCCAGTGGGGCGCAGTACTTC
TRBV4-2	TRBJ1-5	.	.	CASSPDLPGPYQPQHF	TGTGCCAGCAGCCCGGACCTACCGGGGCCCTATCAGCCCCAGCATTTT
TRBV19	TRBJ2-1	.	.	CASSIGRTPYNEQFF	TGTGCCAGTAGTATAGGTAGAACCCCCTACAATGAGCAGTTCTTC
TRBV5-1	TRBJ2-3	.	.	CASSLGFSTDTQYF	TGCGCCAGCAGCTTGGGGTTTAGCACAGATACGCAGTATTTT
TRBV18	TRBJ1-1	few	.	CASSPLAGWVNTEAFF	TGTGCCAGCTCACCCCTGGCCGGCTGGGTTAACACTGAAGCTTTCTTT
TRBV2	TRBJ2-7	.	TRBD2	CASSDRASGSGEQYF	TGTGCCAGCAGTGATAGGGCTAGCGGGAGTGGCGAGCAGTACTTC
TRBV11-2	TRBJ2-6	.	.	CASSGRQGPGANVLTF	TGTGCCAGCAGCGGACGGCAGGGGCCCGGGGCCAACGTCCTGACTTTC
TRBV11-2	TRBJ1-4	.	TRBD1	CASSLDHRFTQGAKVKLFF	TGTGCCAGCAGCTTAGACCACAGATTTACTCAGGGGGCTAAGGTAAAACTGTTTTTT
TRBV27	TRBJ1-5	.	TRBD1	CASSGGYSNQPQHF	TGTGCCAGTTCAGGGGGCTATAGCAATCAGCCCCAGCATTTT
TRBV7-9	TRBJ2-1	.	.	CASSLVGEQFF	TGTGCCAGCAGCTTAGTGGGTGAGCAGTTCTTC
TRBV19	TRBJ2-1	.	.	CASRYVGTDEQFF	TGTGCCAGTAGGTACGTGGGGACGGATGAGCAGTTCTTC